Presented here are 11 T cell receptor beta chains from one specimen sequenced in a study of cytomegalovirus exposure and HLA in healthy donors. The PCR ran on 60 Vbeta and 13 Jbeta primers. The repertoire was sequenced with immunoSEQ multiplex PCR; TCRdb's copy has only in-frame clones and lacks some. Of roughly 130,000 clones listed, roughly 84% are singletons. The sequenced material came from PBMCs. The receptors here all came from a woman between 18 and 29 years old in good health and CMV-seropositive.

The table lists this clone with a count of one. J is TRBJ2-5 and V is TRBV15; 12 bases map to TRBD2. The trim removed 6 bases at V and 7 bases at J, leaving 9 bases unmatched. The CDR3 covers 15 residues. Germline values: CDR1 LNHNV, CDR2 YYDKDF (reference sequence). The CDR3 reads CATRSTSGGLGTQYF. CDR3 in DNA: TGTGCCACCAGGTCGACTAGCGGGGGCCTCGGGACCCAGTACTTC.

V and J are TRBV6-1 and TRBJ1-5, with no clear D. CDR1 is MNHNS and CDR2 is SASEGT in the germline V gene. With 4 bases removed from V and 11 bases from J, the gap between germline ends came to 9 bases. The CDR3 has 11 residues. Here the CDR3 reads CASSGETTQHF. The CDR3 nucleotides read TGTGCCAGCAGTGGAGAAACGACCCAGCATTTT.

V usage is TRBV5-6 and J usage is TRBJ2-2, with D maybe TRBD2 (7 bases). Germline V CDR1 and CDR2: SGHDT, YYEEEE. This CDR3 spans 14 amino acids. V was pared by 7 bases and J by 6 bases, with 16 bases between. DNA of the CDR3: TGTGCCAGCTCTGAAACGGGGGGCGCCGGGGAGCTGTTTTTT. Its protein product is CASSETGGAGELFF.

The CDR3 here is CASSYFSSGNTIYF. Here the CDR3 DNA reads TGTGCCAGCAGTTACTTTAGCTCTGGAAACACCATATATTTT. The gene calls are TRBV6-5 and TRBJ1-3; D ambiguous. V was clipped by 1 base and J by 0 bases, with 4 bases between them. CDR1 MNHEY and CDR2 SVGAGI come from the germline V gene. This CDR3 is built from 14 residues.

Here the CDR3 reads CASSQDIAGAITDTQYF. CDR3 sequence (DNA): TGTGCCAGCAGCCAAGATATAGCGGGGGCCATCACAGATACGCAGTATTTT. The V and J genes are TRBV14 and TRBJ2-3; 9 bases fit TRBD2. V shed 0 bases and J 2 bases; nucleotides not matched to a gene: 6. The CDR3 runs 17 residues. Looked up from germline, CDR1 is SGHDN and CDR2 is FVKESK.

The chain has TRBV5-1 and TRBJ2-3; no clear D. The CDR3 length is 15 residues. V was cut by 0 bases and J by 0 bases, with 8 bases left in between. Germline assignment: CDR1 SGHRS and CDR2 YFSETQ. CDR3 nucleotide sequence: TGCGCCAGCAGCTTGGGACTTACTAGCACAGATACGCAGTATTTT. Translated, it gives CASSLGLTSTDTQYF.

The CDR3 bases are TGTGCCAGCAGCTTAGAGGGCAGGGGCCACACAGATACGCAGTATTTT. Translation: CASSLEGRGHTDTQYF. The chain carries TRBV11-3 and TRBJ2-3; tentatively, D is TRBD1 (6 bases). CDR1 is SGHNT, CDR2 YENEEA, per germline. The CDR3 runs to 16 residues. The V and J ends lost 0 bases and 2 bases respectively, with 12 bases between them.

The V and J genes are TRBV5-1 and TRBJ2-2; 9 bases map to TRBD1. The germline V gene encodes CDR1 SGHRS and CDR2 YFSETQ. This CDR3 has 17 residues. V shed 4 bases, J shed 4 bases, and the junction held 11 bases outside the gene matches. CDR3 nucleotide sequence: TGCGCCAGCAGCGAAATGGGACAGGGAGTAGGCACCGGGGAGCTGTTTTTT. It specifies CASSEMGQGVGTGELFF. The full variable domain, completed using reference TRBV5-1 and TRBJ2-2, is KAGVTQTPRYLIKTRGQQVTLSCSPISGHRSVSWYQQTPGQGLQFLFEYFSETQRNKGNFPGRFSGRQFSNSRSEMNVSTLELGDSALYLCASSEMGQGVGTGELFFGEGSRLTVL.

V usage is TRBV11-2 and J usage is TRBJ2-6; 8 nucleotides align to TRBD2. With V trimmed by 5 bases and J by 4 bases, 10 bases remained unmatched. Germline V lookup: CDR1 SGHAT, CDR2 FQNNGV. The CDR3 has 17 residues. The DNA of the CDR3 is TGTGCCAGCAGCCGAGTACGGGGGGGGACCGGGGCCAACGTCCTGACTTTC. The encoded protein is CASSRVRGGTGANVLTF.

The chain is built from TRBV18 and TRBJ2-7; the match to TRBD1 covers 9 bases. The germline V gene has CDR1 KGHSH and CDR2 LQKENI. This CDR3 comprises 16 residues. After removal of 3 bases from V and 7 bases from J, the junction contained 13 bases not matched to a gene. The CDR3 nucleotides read TGTGCCAGCTCACCGAGTTCCGGGACAGGGTATGAAGAGCAGTACTTC. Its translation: CASSPSSGTGYEEQYF.

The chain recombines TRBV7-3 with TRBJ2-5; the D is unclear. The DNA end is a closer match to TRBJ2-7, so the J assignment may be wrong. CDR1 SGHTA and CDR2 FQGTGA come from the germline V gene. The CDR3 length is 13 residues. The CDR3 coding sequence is TGTGCCAGCAGCGTCGATGCAAATTACGAGCAGTACTTC. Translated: CASSVDANYEQYF.